These 22 T cell receptor beta chains share one sample of origin, sequenced in a study of graft-versus-host responses after intestinal transplantation (dated by TCRdb to 2020 to 2023). The library was built by means of the immunoSEQ multiplex PCR assay. TCRdb mirrors the immuneACCESS table, restricted to in-frame sequences. Some clones are absent from its copies; in checked studies, under half trace to an unresolved V gene, and the reason for the others is unknown. The sample table records approximately 9,000 clones; 25% to 30% of these occur just once. The top ten clones comprise around 3% of the sample. The time point label on this specimen signifies: cells obtained before transplantation from donor or recipient. The input for sequencing was alloreactive CD4+ T cells from a mixed lymphocyte reaction culture, taken before intestinal transplant. Sample cell subset or site, as interpreted from the label and publication: CFSE-low proliferating T cells sorted from roughly six-day pre-transplant mixed lymphocyte reaction (GvH or HvG direction). These receptors were obtained from a human patient who received an intestinal transplant.

CDR3 region: CASRAGTKNQPQHF. The CDR3 DNA reads as TGTGCCAGCAGGGCAGGGACAAAGAATCAGCCCCAGCATTTT. V and J are TRBV27 and TRBJ1-5, with D possibly being TRBD1 (6 bases). Between the trimmed V and J ends, which lost 6 bases and 4 bases, there was a span of 13 bases. Germline assignment: CDR1 MNHEY and CDR2 SMNVEV (reference sequence). The CDR3 is made up of 14 amino acids.

This clone was seen a handful of times. The gene calls are TRBV6-5 and TRBJ2-7; D is ambiguous. The CDR3 loop spans 15 amino acids. V was trimmed by 5 bases and J by 0 bases, leaving 14 bases between them. Germline CDR1 is MNHEY and CDR2 is SVGAGI. The CDR3 loop reads CASSVDGHPSYEQYF. Written as DNA, the CDR3 is TGTGCCAGCAGTGTAGACGGGCACCCCTCCTACGAGCAGTACTTC.

The CDR3 here is CASSPTGFSYEQYF. CDR3 nucleotide sequence: TGTGCCAGCAGCCCAACAGGGTTTTCCTACGAGCAGTACTTC. This chain connects TRBV7-3 to TRBJ2-7, with D maybe TRBD1 (6 bases). V gave up 5 bases and J gave up 1 base, with 12 bases separating them. Germline V gives CDR1 SGHTA, CDR2 FQGTGA. The CDR3 length is 14 residues.

Only a few counts were recorded for this clone. The chain links TRBV27 to TRBJ2-7; 7 nucleotides line up with TRBD2. Trimming at V came to 5 bases and at J to 3 bases, leaving 16 bases not matched to a gene. CDR1 and CDR2 (germline): MNHEY, SMNVEV (reference sequence). The CDR3 extends over 17 amino acids. For the CDR3, the DNA is TGTGCCAGCAGTGAAGCGCTTCCGGGGGGAAGCTTCTACGAGCAGTACTTC. Amino acid sequence: CASSEALPGGSFYEQYF.

This clone was seen just once. This sequence joins TRBV4-1 and TRBJ1-1; tentatively, D is TRBD1 (5 bases). Germline CDR1 MGHRA, CDR2 YSYEKL. V shed 4 bases and J shed 4 bases, with 13 bases lying between them. CDR3 length: 14 residues. CDR3 protein: CASSRDLGLTEAFF. The CDR3 DNA reads as TGCGCCAGCAGCCGAGACCTGGGGCTCACTGAAGCTTTCTTT.

This clone occurred a few times. This chain joins TRBV7-9 and TRBJ1-2; the D is unclear. Trimming left V 3 bases short and J 4 bases short, with 12 bases between. Looked up from germline, CDR1 is SEHNR and CDR2 is FQNEAQ (reference sequence). The CDR3 totals 14 residues. The CDR3 is CASSLDEFTYGYTF. CDR3 nucleotides: TGTGCCAGCAGCTTGGATGAGTTCACCTATGGCTACACCTTC.

By share, this clone ranks as medium-sized (0.01 to 0.1%). The V call is TRBV10-3, the J call TRBJ2-7; 12 bases map to TRBD2. J lost 6 bases, V lost 4 bases, and 10 bases had no gene match. CDR3 length: 16 amino acids. The germline V gene encodes CDR1 ENHRY and CDR2 SYGVKD. CDR3 in amino acids: CAISAASGRALVEQYF. CDR3 DNA sequence: TGTGCCATCAGTGCGGCTAGCGGGAGGGCCCTCGTCGAGCAGTACTTC.

This clone was observed a handful of times. The CDR3 nucleotides are TGTGCCAGTCGCACAGCCTACAATGAGCAGTTCTTC. It translates to CASRTAYNEQFF. The V and J genes are TRBV19 and TRBJ2-1, with D unresolved. From germline, CDR1 is LNHDA and CDR2 SQIVND (reference sequence). Trimming took off 8 bases at V and 2 bases at J, with 7 bases between the two ends. The CDR3 is 12 amino acids.

The chain links TRBV9 to TRBJ2-1, with TRBD2 matching over 7 bases. J lost 3 bases, V lost 0 bases, and 0 bases had no gene match. The CDR3 has 14 amino acids. Looked up from germline, CDR1 is SGDLS and CDR2 is YYNGEE. The CDR3 loop reads CASSVGGGYNEQFF. DNA for the CDR3: TGTGCCAGCAGCGTAGGCGGGGGCTACAATGAGCAGTTCTTC.

The chain employs TRBV19 and TRBJ2-1; TRBD2 agrees at 7 bases. Germline V lookup: CDR1 LNHDA, CDR2 SQIVND (reference sequence). V lost 5 bases, J lost 1 base, and 5 bases stayed unmatched. CDR3 size: 15 residues. The chain's CDR3 is CASSSLASSYNEQFF. CDR3 nucleotides: TGTGCCAGTAGTTCACTAGCGTCGTCCTACAATGAGCAGTTCTTC.

This clone is deemed medium-sized (0.01 to 0.1%). The rearrangement uses TRBV27 and TRBJ2-7; 7 nucleotides match TRBD1. Germline lookup yields CDR1 MNHEY and CDR2 SMNVEV (reference sequence). The CDR3 spans 13 residues. The junction had 7 bases not matched to a gene; V was cut back by 6 bases and J by 5 bases. CDR3 DNA sequence: TGTGCCAGCAGCCTCACAGGGGTCCACGAGCAGTACTTC. Translation gives CASSLTGVHEQYF.

V and J are TRBV4-1 and TRBJ2-7; 10 positions agree with TRBD2. The CDR3 contains 15 residues. Germline V gives CDR1 MGHRA, CDR2 YSYEKL. J gave up 4 bases and V 5 bases, and 8 bases lay outside the gene matches. DNA of the CDR3: TGCGCCAGCAGCACCACTAGCGGGGTGGGGTACGAGCAGTACTTC. Its protein is CASSTTSGVGYEQYF.

This chain joins TRBV11-2 and TRBJ2-7; D may be TRBD1 or TRBD2 (5 bases each). Germline loops: CDR1 SGHAT, CDR2 FQNNGV. Trimming cost V 6 bases and J 3 bases, with 15 bases left between them. CDR3 length: 14 residues. The CDR3 sequence: CASSFGTEYYEQYF. As DNA, the CDR3 is TGTGCCAGCAGTTTCGGGACGGAATACTACGAGCAGTACTTC. The complete variable domain, with remaining parts taken from reference TRBV11-2 and TRBJ2-7, reads EAGVAQSPRYKIIEKRQSVAFWCNPISGHATLYWYQQILGQGPKLLIQFQNNGVVDDSQLPKDRFSAERLKGVDSTLKIQPAKLEDSAVYLCASSFGTEYYEQYFGPGTRLTVT.

The chain is built from TRBV27 and TRBJ2-2; D perhaps matches TRBD1 (6 bases). In germline, CDR1 is MNHEY, CDR2 SMNVEV (reference sequence). This CDR3 is built from 14 residues. V was clipped by 4 bases and J by 5 bases, with 11 bases between them. The CDR3 region is CASSSYRETGELFF. The CDR3 DNA reads TGTGCCAGCAGTTCTTACAGGGAGACCGGGGAGCTGTTTTTT.

This clone is labeled medium-sized (0.01 to 0.1%). J is TRBJ1-2 and V is TRBV19; D is perhaps TRBD1 (5 bases). Germline V gene data show CDR1 as LNHDA and CDR2 as SQIVND (reference sequence). Trimming shortened V by 4 bases and J by 6 bases, and 18 bases separated the two germline ends. CDR3 length: 15 amino acids. CDR3 nucleotide sequence: TGTGCCAGTAGTAAAGCAGGGATGGGCTTCGATGGCTACACCTTC. Encoded protein: CASSKAGMGFDGYTF.

This clone showed up just a few times. A clone one base away is much larger, so this may be a read error. The CDR3 DNA sequence: TGTGCCAGCAGCCAAGATCGAGGGACATACCCTTACGAGCAGTACTTC. Its translation is CASSQDRGTYPYEQYF. The chain links TRBV4-2 to TRBJ2-7; D possibly corresponds to TRBD1 (6 bases). Deletions cut 0 bases from V and 4 bases from J, with 16 bases between. The V gene's germline CDR1 is LGHNA and CDR2 YNFKEQ. CDR3 length: 16 amino acids.

The rearrangement uses TRBV10-1 and TRBJ2-3, with D perhaps matching TRBD1 (5 bases). Germline V gene sequence: CDR1 WNHNN, CDR2 SYGVQD (reference sequence). Trimming removed 5 bases at V and 2 bases at J, with 11 bases between. CDR3 length equals 14 residues. The CDR3 sequence is CASSSRQNTDTQYF. The CDR3 region has the DNA TGCGCCAGCAGTTCTCGACAGAACACAGATACGCAGTATTTT.

This clone was seen just once. This sequence joins TRBV2 and TRBJ1-1; D uncertain. Germline V lookup: CDR1 SNHLY, CDR2 FYNNEI. The CDR3 runs to 14 residues. Between the trimmed V and J ends, which lost 8 bases and 4 bases, there was a span of 17 bases. CDR3 sequence reads: CASGRTAMGTEAFF. In DNA, the CDR3 is TGTGCCAGCGGGCGAACCGCGATGGGCACTGAAGCTTTCTTT.

This clone has just a few counts. This rearrangement joins TRBV19 to TRBJ2-7; possible D gene TRBD1, 5 bases. The CDR3 contains 15 residues. The V end was cut by 3 bases, the J end by 2 bases, with 14 bases between. CDR1 LNHDA and CDR2 SQIVND come from the germline V gene (reference sequence). DNA for the CDR3: TGTGCCAGTAGTATGGGGCAGGGTTCCCCCTACGAGCAGTACTTC. Its protein is CASSMGQGSPYEQYF.

The chain joins TRBV4-1 to TRBJ2-1; D call uncertain. Per the germline V gene, CDR1 is MGHRA and CDR2 is YSYEKL. Trimming took 0 bases from V and 9 from J, leaving 15 bases between them. The CDR3 spans 15 residues. CDR3: CASSQDGIRLGEQFF. CDR3 sequence (DNA): TGCGCCAGCAGCCAAGATGGGATTAGGCTGGGTGAGCAGTTCTTC.

This clone occurred a few times. The junction shows a germline mismatch at one end, possibly a read error. The rearrangement links TRBV4-1 to TRBJ2-1, with 11 nucleotides matching TRBD2. Germline assignment: CDR1 MGHRA and CDR2 YSYEKL. The CDR3 has 16 residues. The CDR3 DNA is TGTGCCAGCAGCGAATTAGCGGGAGGGACCTACAATGAGCAGTTCTTC. It codes for CASSELAGGTYNEQFF.

The CDR3: CASSPQGGGTDTQYF. The CDR3 DNA is TGTGCCAGCAGCCCACAGGGCGGGGGCACAGATACGCAGTATTTT. The J gene is TRBJ2-3, the V gene TRBV7-6; D possibly uses TRBD1 or TRBD2 (6 bases each). The CDR3 spans 15 residues. In germline, CDR1 is SGHVS, CDR2 FNYEAQ. V lost 5 bases and J 1 base, leaving 13 bases between the germline ends. The entire variable domain, with the rest obtained from reference TRBV7-6 and TRBJ2-3, is as follows: GAGVSQSPRYKVTKRGQDVALRCDPISGHVSLYWYRQALGQGPEFLTYFNYEAQQDKSGLPNDRFSAERPEGSISTLTIQRTEQRDSAMYRCASSPQGGGTDTQYFGPGTRLTVL.